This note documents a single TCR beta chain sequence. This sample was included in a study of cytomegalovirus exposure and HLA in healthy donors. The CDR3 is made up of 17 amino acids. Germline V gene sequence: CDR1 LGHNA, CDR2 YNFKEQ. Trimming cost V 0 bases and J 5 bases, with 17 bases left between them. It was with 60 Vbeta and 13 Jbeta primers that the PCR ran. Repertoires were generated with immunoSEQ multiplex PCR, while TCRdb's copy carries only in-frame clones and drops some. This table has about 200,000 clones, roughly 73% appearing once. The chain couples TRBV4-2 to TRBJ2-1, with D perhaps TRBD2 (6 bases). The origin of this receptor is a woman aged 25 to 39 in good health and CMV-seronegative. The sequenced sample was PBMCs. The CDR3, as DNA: TGTGCCAGCAGCCAAGAAGGTTCGGCGGGGAGCCACAATGAGCAGTTCTTC. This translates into CASSQEGSAGSHNEQFF.